The clone carrying this T cell receptor (beta chain) turned up a few times. Antigen specificity is unknown. This entry belongs to a study of cytomegalovirus exposure and HLA in healthy donors. Study-level points and caveats: Upon later analysis, TCR association rates were observed to vary by HLA locus, being highest for DRB1 and lowest for HLA-C. Later analysis showed most CMV-associated TCR beta chains appearing HLA-restricted.

Healthy donors of bone marrow made up the group. PCR amplification relied on 60 Vbeta primers (plus 13 Jbeta primers). Measured with immunoSEQ multiplex PCR; TCRdb has only the in-frame clones, and not every one. The table lists over 90,000 clones, around 81% of them singletons. The sample consisted of PBMCs. The TCR originated in a man aged 35-49 years in good health and CMV-seropositive.

The CDR3 is CASRQYFYMNTEAFF. Written as DNA, the CDR3 is TGTGCCAGCCGACAATACTTTTACATGAACACTGAAGCTTTCTTT. V is TRBV5-4 and J is TRBJ1-1; D remains unclear. CDR3 length: 15 residues. Trimming removed 7 bases at V and 0 bases at J, with 16 bases between. In germline, CDR1 is SGHNT, CDR2 YYREEE (reference sequence).